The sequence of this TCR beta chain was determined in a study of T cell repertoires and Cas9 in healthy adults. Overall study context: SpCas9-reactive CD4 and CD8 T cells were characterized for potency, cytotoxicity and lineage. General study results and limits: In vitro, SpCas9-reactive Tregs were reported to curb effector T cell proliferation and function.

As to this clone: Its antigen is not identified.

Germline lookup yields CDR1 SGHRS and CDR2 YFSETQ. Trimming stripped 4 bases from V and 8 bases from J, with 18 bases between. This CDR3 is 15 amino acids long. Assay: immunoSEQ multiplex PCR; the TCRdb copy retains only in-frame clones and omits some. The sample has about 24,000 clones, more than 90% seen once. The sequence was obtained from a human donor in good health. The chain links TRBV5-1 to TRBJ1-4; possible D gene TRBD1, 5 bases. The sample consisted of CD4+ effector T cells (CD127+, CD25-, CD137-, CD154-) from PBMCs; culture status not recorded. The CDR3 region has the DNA TGCGCCAGCAGCGATGGCCCAGGGCGTGAGGAAAAACTGTTTTTT. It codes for CASSDGPGREEKLFF.